The present T cell receptor (beta chain) was sequenced within a study of vaccination and CD4 T cells after COVID-19. Whole-study context: Timing of post-vaccine sample collection was a median about 70 days after dose two, with a range of 14 to 241.

Points on this clonotype: Its antigen is not known.

Overall study results and limits: Convalescent patients had 304 of 307 vaccine-specific clones showing spike mono-reactivity.

Treatment meaning: roughly ten-day PBMC culture with coronavirus spike peptide pools or control peptides (ViraFEST assay). An Oncomine TCR Beta short-read assay was used to sequence the DNA from cultured CD4+ T cells. A single record per CDR3 protein comes from TCRdb applying MiXCR to the PCR reads. The table shows fewer than 18,000 distinct CDR3 sequences, with 53% occurring only once. Germline lookup yields CDR1 MNHNS and CDR2 SASEGT. Unmatched junction bases numbered 1, after V lost 3 bases and J lost 2 bases. The CDR3 runs to 13 residues. Material for sequencing was CD4+ T cells from blood, cultured in vitro. The chain recombines TRBV6-1 with TRBJ2-7; 7 nucleotides line up with TRBD2. The receptor comes from a human donor who had recovered from COVID-19. The CDR3 nucleotides are TGTGCCAGCAGTGACGGGGGGACCTACGAGCAGTACTTC. Amino acids: CASSDGGTYEQYF.